This TCR beta chain was sequenced during a study of T cell repertoires in cytomegalovirus infection. At the level of the study: An indication of both CMV infection and matching HLA type came from public TCR beta signatures.

With V trimmed by 4 bases and J by 0 bases, 15 bases remained unmatched. Per the germline V gene, CDR1 is LGHNA and CDR2 is YNFKEQ. The CDR3 is 21 residues long. TCRdb passed the reads through MiXCR, listing each CDR3 protein once. Of roughly 920,000 distinct CDR3 sequences detected, approximately 32% appear once; the ten largest clones hold 10% to 15%. This clonotype turned up a few times. Its antigen is unidentified. V gene TRBV4-2 combines with J gene TRBJ2-3; 14 bases agree with TRBD2. This clonotype originated in a human donor in good health (CMV status not recorded). Some clones in this sample may be carry-over from other donors' samples. Sequenced here: cultured CD8+ T cells from PBMCs, sampled from culture after CMV antigen stimulation. This chain's CDR3 is CASSPPRTSGGIRPSTDTQYF. The CDR3 DNA reads as TGTGCCAGCAGCCCGCCCAGGACTAGCGGGGGGATACGACCTAGCACAGATACGCAGTATTTT.